This is a list of T cell receptor beta chains from one sample in a study of shared clonotypes between healthy human individuals. Sequencing was performed with immunoSEQ multiplex PCR; in TCRdb, only in-frame clones are kept and a portion is missing. Of approximately 640,000 clones listed, 90% are singletons. The material sequenced was memory CD8+ T cells from PBMCs. These receptors all come from a young man in good health. Some clones in this sample may be carry-over from other donors' samples. Both conserved end residues are part of each CDR3. A D gene is named only where the DNA matches it firmly. Clone size is given for some rows only: seen once, a few or many times, or a class if the clone is expanded.

DNA	CDR3	V	J	size	D
TGTGCCAGCAGCTACCGCCCAGGGGCTTCGAACTATGGCTACACCTTC	CASSYRPGASNYGYTF	TRBV5-4	TRBJ1-2	NA	NA
TGTGCCAGCAGTTTAGGACTAGCGGGAGGTTACGAGCAGTACTTC	CASSLGLAGGYEQYF	TRBV28	TRBJ2-7	NA	TRBD2
TGCGCCAGCAGTCATGGTCCCCCGGGACAGGGGATAGCCAAAAACATTCAGTACTTC	CASSHGPPGQGIAKNIQYF	TRBV5-1	TRBJ2-4	NA	TRBD1
TGTGCCAGCAGTTTACCCCGACGGGAGGGCCGTTACGAGCAGTACTTC	CASSLPRREGRYEQYF	TRBV27	TRBJ2-7	NA	TRBD2
TGTGCCAGCCTACAGGGCCCCTACGAGCAGTACTTC	CASLQGPYEQYF	TRBV6-6	TRBJ2-7	NA	NA
TGTGCCAGCAGCCAAGGACAGGGTCCCGGCGAGCAGTACTTC	CASSQGQGPGEQYF	TRBV4-2	TRBJ2-7	NA	TRBD1
TGTGCCAGCAGCTTATTAGGCGGGAACACTGAAGCTTTCTTT	CASSLLGGNTEAFF	TRBV7-9	TRBJ1-1	NA	NA
TGTGCCAGCAGTTTCGGGGGGCTTCAGCCCCAGCATTTT	CASSFGGLQPQHF	TRBV28	TRBJ1-5	NA	NA
TGTGCCAGTAGTATACCAACAGGGGGCACAGATACGCAGTATTTT	CASSIPTGGTDTQYF	TRBV19	TRBJ2-3	NA	TRBD1
TGTGCCAGCAGCTTAGGCAGGGCCAAAGAGACCCAGTACTTC	CASSLGRAKETQYF	TRBV7-7	TRBJ2-5	NA	NA
TGTGCCAGCAGCTTAGATGAGGGCGGGAGGGCGCTTTATGAGCAGTTCTTC	CASSLDEGGRALYEQFF	TRBV11-2	TRBJ2-1	once	TRBD2
TGCAGCGTTGCGGCTAGCGGGAGTCTCGATGAGCAGTTCTTC	CSVAASGSLDEQFF	TRBV29-1	TRBJ2-1	NA	TRBD2
TGTGCCAGCAGCTTATCAGGGCTAGTTGACGAGCAGTTCTTC	CASSLSGLVDEQFF	TRBV7-2	TRBJ2-1	NA	NA
TGTGCCAGCAGCTACGGGACTAGCGGGAACACCGGGGAGCTGTTTTTT	CASSYGTSGNTGELFF	TRBV7-6	TRBJ2-2	NA	TRBD2
TGTGCCAGCAGACAGGGGCAAGAGACCCAGTACTTC	CASRQGQETQYF	TRBV27	TRBJ2-5	NA	TRBD1
TGCGCCAGCAGCCACTCTAGCGGGGACACAGATACGCAGTATTTT	CASSHSSGDTDTQYF	TRBV4-1	TRBJ2-3	NA	TRBD2
TGTGCCAGCAGAGAGGGGAGAAGTTTGAACTATGGCTACACCTTC	CASREGRSLNYGYTF	TRBV6-1	TRBJ1-2	NA	NA
TGTGCCAGTATGGCAGGTCACGAGCAGTACTTC	CASMAGHEQYF	TRBV19	TRBJ2-7	NA	NA
TGTGCCAGCAGCTTTCCAGGGTACGAGCAGTACTTC	CASSFPGYEQYF	TRBV6-1	TRBJ2-7	NA	NA
TGTGCCAGCAGTCCTGGACAGGGGCCGGCCGGGGAGCTGTTTTTT	CASSPGQGPAGELFF	TRBV27	TRBJ2-2	NA	TRBD1
TGCGCCAGCAGCCAAGTGGACCCTGGCTACACAGATACGCAGTATTTT	CASSQVDPGYTDTQYF	TRBV4-1	TRBJ2-3	NA	NA
TGTGCCAGCAGCGTAGACTCTCTGGGTGAGCAGTTCTTC	CASSVDSLGEQFF	TRBV9	TRBJ2-1	once	NA
TGTGCCAGTAGTGAACGGGACAGCGATACTCAAAACATTCAGTACTTC	CASSERDSDTQNIQYF	TRBV19	TRBJ2-4	NA	TRBD1
TGTGCCAGCAGCAGGACTAGCGGGAGTTTTGGTTTCAATGAGCAGTTCTTC	CASSRTSGSFGFNEQFF	TRBV7-8	TRBJ2-1	once	TRBD2
TGTGCCAGCAGGGCTAGCGGGAGGAGCGCCGGGGAGCTGTTTTTT	CASRASGRSAGELFF	TRBV27	TRBJ2-2	NA	TRBD2
TGTGCCAGCAGACAGGGTATTGGCAATCAGCCCCAGCATTTT	CASRQGIGNQPQHF	TRBV27	TRBJ1-5	NA	NA
TGTGCCAGCAGTTCATATATGGATACTCGGGGGGCAAATGAAAAACTGTTTTTT	CASSSYMDTRGANEKLFF	TRBV27	TRBJ1-4	NA	NA
TGTGCCAGCAGCTCTATACTAGGTCGGGATACGCAGTATTTT	CASSSILGRDTQYF	TRBV6-6	TRBJ2-3	NA	NA
TGTGCCAGCAGCCAGGTAGCAACTAATGAAAAACTGTTTTTT	CASSQVATNEKLFF	TRBV7-9	TRBJ1-4	NA	NA
TGTGCCAGCAGTTTTCCTTGGACGGCCCCTGCTTTCTTT	CASSFPWTAPAFF	TRBV28	TRBJ1-1	NA	NA
TGCGCCAGCAGCCAAGATAAGGGAATCGAAGGATACGAGCAGTACTTC	CASSQDKGIEGYEQYF	TRBV4-1	TRBJ2-7	NA	NA
TGTGCCAGCAGCCCACCGGGGGACACCGGGGAGCTGTTTTTT	CASSPPGDTGELFF	TRBV7-9	TRBJ2-2	once	NA
TGTGCCAGCAGCGGGCGGGGGCGCCTGGGCGGCTACACCTTC	CASSGRGRLGGYTF	TRBV7-9	TRBJ1-2	NA	NA
TGTGCCAGCAGTTACTTGGCGGGGGGTTCTGGAAACACCATATATTTT	CASSYLAGGSGNTIYF	TRBV6-6	TRBJ1-3	NA	NA
TGCGCCAGCTCCGATACTAACTCCTACGAGCAGTACTTC	CASSDTNSYEQYF	TRBV10-2	TRBJ2-7	once	NA
TGTGCCAGCAGCTTAGGTCGGAGAGCTAGCGGCTACGAGCAGTACTTC	CASSLGRRASGYEQYF	TRBV7-9	TRBJ2-7	NA	TRBD2
TGCAGCGTTGACGGCAGGGAATCCCCACACACTGAAGCTTTCTTT	CSVDGRESPHTEAFF	TRBV29-1	TRBJ1-1	few	NA
TGCAGCGCTTGGGGGGGGCTCGACGAGCAGTACTTC	CSAWGGLDEQYF	TRBV29-1	TRBJ2-7	NA	NA
TGTGCCAGCAGTTTAAGGGTGGGGGGCCAGAACTATGGCTACACCTTC	CASSLRVGGQNYGYTF	TRBV27	TRBJ1-2	NA	NA
TGTGCCAGCTCACCACCCCCCACAGATACGCAGTATTTT	CASSPPPTDTQYF	TRBV18	TRBJ2-3	NA	NA
TGTGCCAGCAGCTTATTCGGGGGCAACACTGAAGCTTTCTTT	CASSLFGGNTEAFF	TRBV7-2	TRBJ1-1	NA	NA
TGTGCCAGCAGGGAGACAGGGGGCTACGAGCAGTACTTC	CASRETGGYEQYF	TRBV2	TRBJ2-7	NA	TRBD1
TGTGCCAGCAGTTTCGAGGGTAGCACAGATACGCAGTATTTT	CASSFEGSTDTQYF	TRBV28	TRBJ2-3	few	NA
TGTGCCAGCAGTGTGGACAGATACGAGCAGTACTTC	CASSVDRYEQYF	TRBV6-1	TRBJ2-7	NA	NA
TGTGCCAGCAGTCGACAGGGGGTGATTTCCGGGGAGCTGTTTTTT	CASSRQGVISGELFF	TRBV11-2	TRBJ2-2	NA	TRBD1
TGTGCCAGCAGCGGGGGAGGGCGGGCCGGGCAAGAGACCCAGTACTTC	CASSGGGRAGQETQYF	TRBV27	TRBJ2-5	NA	TRBD2
TGTGCCAGCAGTTTATCAGGGGGTAGTATCGATCAGCCCCAGCATTTT	CASSLSGGSIDQPQHF	TRBV28	TRBJ1-5	NA	TRBD1
TGTGCCAGTAGTATATGGGACAGGAACTACGAGCAGTACTTC	CASSIWDRNYEQYF	TRBV19	TRBJ2-7	NA	TRBD1
TGTGCCAGCTCCGATCCGGGCGGGGGCTACACCTTC	CASSDPGGGYTF	TRBV6-5	TRBJ1-2	NA	NA
TGTGCCAGCAGCCATCAAAGGGACAGGGAGGGCTCGCCCCAGCATTTT	CASSHQRDREGSPQHF	TRBV7-9	TRBJ1-5	few	TRBD1
TGTGCCTGGAGCGCGCCTGTGGAGGGTCACTCTGAAGCTTTCTTT	CAWSAPVEGHSEAFF	TRBV30	TRBJ1-1	few	NA
TGTGCCAGCAGCCCGGTAGCGGGACCCTACAATGAGCAGTTCTTC	CASSPVAGPYNEQFF	TRBV11-2	TRBJ2-1	NA	TRBD2
TGTGCCAGCAGTGAAGCACCGGGACAGAATTACGAGCAGTACTTC	CASSEAPGQNYEQYF	TRBV2	TRBJ2-7	few	TRBD1
TGTGCCAGCAGTTACTCGACGACGGAGAGGAGAGAGACCCAGTACTTC	CASSYSTTERRETQYF	TRBV6-6	TRBJ2-5	NA	NA
TGTGCCAGCAGCCCCGACAGGAACTACGAGCAGTACTTC	CASSPDRNYEQYF	TRBV7-9	TRBJ2-7	NA	NA
TGTGCCAGCAGTTTATTTCCTAGCGGCTACGAGCAGTACTTC	CASSLFPSGYEQYF	TRBV27	TRBJ2-7	once	TRBD2
TGTGCCAGCTTGGGGGGGAACAGCAATCAGCCCCAGCATTTT	CASLGGNSNQPQHF	TRBV19	TRBJ1-5	NA	NA